A selection of T cell receptor beta chains follows, all from one sample in a study of control samples from healthy donors and cancer patients. The assay was immunoSEQ multiplex PCR, and TCRdb's table has in-frame clones only and misses some. The data show about 140,000 clones, roughly 92% seen once. Source material: blood. The receptors derive from a man in his forties in good health. The CDR3 runs from the conserved cysteine through the conserved F or W. The order of the fields is D gene, clone size, J gene, V gene, CDR3 DNA, CDR3 protein. A D gene is named only where the DNA matches it firmly. Only some rows state a clone size, as once, few, many or a class for expanded clones.

D gene: .; clone size: .; J gene: TRBJ2-7; V gene: TRBV5-1; CDR3 DNA: TGCGCCAGCAGTAAGGACGGAGGTACCTACGAGCAGTACTTC; CDR3 protein: CASSKDGGTYEQYF
D gene: .; clone size: .; J gene: TRBJ2-3; V gene: TRBV15; CDR3 DNA: TGTGCCACCAGCTCTCCAGCCAGCGGATCCACAGATACGCAGTATTTT; CDR3 protein: CATSSPASGSTDTQYF
D gene: TRBD2; clone size: .; J gene: TRBJ2-2; V gene: TRBV7-3; CDR3 DNA: TGTGCCAGCAGCTTAAAGGGACTAGCGGGAGGCGGGGAGCTGTTTTTT; CDR3 protein: CASSLKGLAGGGELFF
D gene: TRBD1; clone size: .; J gene: TRBJ2-3; V gene: TRBV24-1; CDR3 DNA: TGTGCCACCAGTGATTCACCGGGACAGGGTAACTTTCCGCAGTATTTT; CDR3 protein: CATSDSPGQGNFPQYF
D gene: .; clone size: once; J gene: TRBJ2-7; V gene: TRBV9; CDR3 DNA: TGTGCCAGCAGCTCAAACGGGGCAGGGGCCGAGCAGTACTTC; CDR3 protein: CASSSNGAGAEQYF
D gene: .; clone size: .; J gene: TRBJ2-7; V gene: TRBV3-1/TRBV3-2; CDR3 DNA: TGTGCCAGCAGCCAAGGGGAGCGACAGATCGCCTACGAGCAGTACTTC; CDR3 protein: CASSQGERQIAYEQYF
D gene: .; clone size: .; J gene: TRBJ1-6; V gene: TRBV6-5; CDR3 DNA: TGTGCCAGCAGTTACTCCCCGCTTCAGAATTCACCCCTCCACTTT; CDR3 protein: CASSYSPLQNSPLHF
D gene: TRBD1; clone size: .; J gene: TRBJ2-7; V gene: TRBV7-8; CDR3 DNA: TGTGCCAGCAGCTTAGTTATCGGGACAGGGACCTACGAGCAGTACTTC; CDR3 protein: CASSLVIGTGTYEQYF
D gene: .; clone size: once; J gene: TRBJ1-1; V gene: TRBV6-1; CDR3 DNA: TGTGCCAGCAGTGAATTTCCTAACACTGAAGCTTTCTTT; CDR3 protein: CASSEFPNTEAFF
D gene: .; clone size: .; J gene: TRBJ2-3; V gene: TRBV11-3; CDR3 DNA: TGTGCCAGCAGCTTAGGAGACAGGACAAGCACAGATACGCAGTATTTT; CDR3 protein: CASSLGDRTSTDTQYF
D gene: .; clone size: .; J gene: TRBJ1-6; V gene: TRBV9; CDR3 DNA: TGTGCCAGCAGCGTAGGGGGGGAGGCCTATAATTCACCCCTCCACTTT; CDR3 protein: CASSVGGEAYNSPLHF
D gene: .; clone size: .; J gene: TRBJ2-2; V gene: TRBV6-1; CDR3 DNA: TGTGCCAGCAGTGAAAGAGGACAACTCTCGCGGGGTACCGGTGGCGGGGAGCTGTTTTTT; CDR3 protein: CASSERGQLSRGTGGGELFF
D gene: TRBD1; clone size: .; J gene: TRBJ1-6; V gene: TRBV5-4; CDR3 DNA: TGTGCCAGCCAATCGGGGACAGGGGTTAATTCACCCCTCCACTTT; CDR3 protein: CASQSGTGVNSPLHF
D gene: .; clone size: .; J gene: TRBJ2-7; V gene: TRBV14; CDR3 DNA: TGTGCCAGCAGCGAGAACAGGGACGAGCAGTACTTC; CDR3 protein: CASSENRDEQYF
D gene: .; clone size: .; J gene: TRBJ2-2; V gene: TRBV6-5; CDR3 DNA: TGTGCCAGCAGTCTGGGACAAGCCACCGGGGAGCTGTTTTTT; CDR3 protein: CASSLGQATGELFF
D gene: .; clone size: few; J gene: TRBJ2-7; V gene: TRBV6-5; CDR3 DNA: TGTGCCAGCAGTTACTCTCAGGGGTTGACCTACGAGCAGTACTTC; CDR3 protein: CASSYSQGLTYEQYF
D gene: .; clone size: .; J gene: TRBJ1-2; V gene: TRBV7-2; CDR3 DNA: TGTGCCAGCAGCTCCGGACCGAGAATCGGTGACTACACCTTC; CDR3 protein: CASSSGPRIGDYTF
D gene: .; clone size: .; J gene: TRBJ1-2; V gene: TRBV28; CDR3 DNA: TGTGCCAGCAGTTTGACGTCTGAACCCTATGGCTACACCTTC; CDR3 protein: CASSLTSEPYGYTF
D gene: .; clone size: .; J gene: TRBJ1-4; V gene: TRBV9; CDR3 DNA: TGTGCCAGCAGCGTAGCTTTGTCGTCAAATGAAAAACTGTTTTTT; CDR3 protein: CASSVALSSNEKLFF
D gene: TRBD1; clone size: .; J gene: TRBJ1-2; V gene: TRBV18; CDR3 DNA: TGTGCCAGCTCACCGGGACAGGGTTATGGCTACACCTTC; CDR3 protein: CASSPGQGYGYTF
D gene: .; clone size: .; J gene: TRBJ2-5; V gene: TRBV7-2; CDR3 DNA: TGTGCCAGCAGCTTAGCCGGGGTGGGGGAGACCCAGTACTTC; CDR3 protein: CASSLAGVGETQYF
D gene: .; clone size: few; J gene: TRBJ1-1; V gene: TRBV3-1/TRBV3-2; CDR3 DNA: TGTGCCAGCAGCGAAAGGGGAGGGGTCGGTACTGAAGCTTTCTTT; CDR3 protein: CASSERGGVGTEAFF
D gene: .; clone size: .; J gene: TRBJ2-5; V gene: TRBV3-1/TRBV3-2; CDR3 DNA: TGTGCCAGCAGCCATCTAGTAACGAAAGGGGAAGAGACCCAGTACTTC; CDR3 protein: CASSHLVTKGEETQYF
D gene: .; clone size: .; J gene: TRBJ2-4; V gene: TRBV5-5; CDR3 DNA: TGTGCCAGCAGCTTGTATTCGGCTGGGCTAGCCAAAAACATTCAGTACTTC; CDR3 protein: CASSLYSAGLAKNIQYF